This TCR beta chain was sequenced in a study of T cell responses to AZD1222 COVID-19 vaccine. Study results and limitations: There were vaccine-associated CD4 TCRs across spike, dominant at 160-218 and 743-854.

The table came from immunoSEQ multiplex PCR; TCRdb's copy has only in-frame clones and leaves some out. Of approximately 150,000 clones listed, 94% were seen once; the top ten hold roughly 1.2%. This CDR3 spans 15 amino acids. Per germline, CDR1 SGHRS and CDR2 YFSETQ. Concerning this clone itself: Antigen unknown. A junction boundary mismatches the germline segment, possibly from a read error.

The starting material was peripheral blood, obtained on day 0 of AZD1222 vaccination. The clonotype comes from an adult in good health. This chain links TRBV5-1 with TRBJ2-5; D is unclear. Here the CDR3 reads CASMAAPGLSNELHF. The CDR3 DNA is TGCGCCAGCATGGCTGCCCCGGGCCTGTCCAATGAGCTCCACTTC.